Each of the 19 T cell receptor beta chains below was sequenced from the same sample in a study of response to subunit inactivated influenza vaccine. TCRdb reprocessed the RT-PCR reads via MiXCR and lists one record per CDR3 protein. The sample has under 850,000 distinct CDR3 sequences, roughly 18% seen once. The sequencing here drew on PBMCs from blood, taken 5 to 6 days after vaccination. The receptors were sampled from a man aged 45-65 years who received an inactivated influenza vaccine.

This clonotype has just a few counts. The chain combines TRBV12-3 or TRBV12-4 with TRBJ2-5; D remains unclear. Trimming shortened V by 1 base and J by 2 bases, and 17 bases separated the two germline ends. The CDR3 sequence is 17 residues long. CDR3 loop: CASSLEISRGYQETQYF. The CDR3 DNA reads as TGTGCCAGCAGTTTAGAAATAAGCCGCGGCTATCAAGAGACCCAGTACTTC.

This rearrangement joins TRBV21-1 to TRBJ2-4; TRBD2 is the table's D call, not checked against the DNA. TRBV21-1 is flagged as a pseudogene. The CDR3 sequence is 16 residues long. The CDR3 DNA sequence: TGTGCCAGCACCCATAGTGCCCGGGGCCCTAAAAACATTCAGTACTTC. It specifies CASTHSARGPKNIQYF.

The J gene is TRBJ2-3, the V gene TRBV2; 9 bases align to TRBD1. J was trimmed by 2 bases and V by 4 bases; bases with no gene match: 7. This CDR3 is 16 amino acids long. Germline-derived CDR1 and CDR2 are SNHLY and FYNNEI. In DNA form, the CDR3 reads TGTGCCAGCAGTGGCCCCGGACAGGGGCTCACAGATACGCAGTATTTT. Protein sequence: CASSGPGQGLTDTQYF.

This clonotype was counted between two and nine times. CDR3 region: CASKTSGAYYNEQFF. Written as DNA, the CDR3 is TGTGCCTCGAAGACTAGCGGGGCCTATTACAATGAGCAGTTCTTC. This chain uses TRBV10-3 with TRBJ2-1, with 11 bases that match TRBD2. V shed 11 bases and J 4 bases; nucleotides not matched to a gene: 10. Germline CDR1 reads ENHRY; CDR2 reads SYGVKD. CDR3 length: 15 residues.

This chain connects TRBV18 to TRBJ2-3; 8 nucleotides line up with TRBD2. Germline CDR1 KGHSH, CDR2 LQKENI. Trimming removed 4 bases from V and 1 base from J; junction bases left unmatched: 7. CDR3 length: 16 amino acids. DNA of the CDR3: TGTGCCAGCTCACTCCTAGCGGGTTTTGGCACAGATACGCAGTATTTT. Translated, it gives CASSLLAGFGTDTQYF. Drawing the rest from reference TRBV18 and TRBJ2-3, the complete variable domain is NAGVMQNPRHLVRRRGQEARLRCSPMKGHSHVYWYRQLPEEGLKFMVYLQKENIIDESGMPKERFSAEFPKEGPSILRIQQVVRGDSAAYFCASSLLAGFGTDTQYFGPGTRLTVL.

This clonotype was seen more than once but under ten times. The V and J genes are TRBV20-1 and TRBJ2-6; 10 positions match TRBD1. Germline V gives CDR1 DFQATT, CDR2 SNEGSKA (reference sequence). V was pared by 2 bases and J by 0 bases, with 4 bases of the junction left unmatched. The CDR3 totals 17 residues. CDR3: CSARRQGAFSGANVLTF. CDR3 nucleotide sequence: TGCAGTGCTAGACGACAGGGGGCCTTCTCTGGGGCCAACGTCCTGACTTTC.

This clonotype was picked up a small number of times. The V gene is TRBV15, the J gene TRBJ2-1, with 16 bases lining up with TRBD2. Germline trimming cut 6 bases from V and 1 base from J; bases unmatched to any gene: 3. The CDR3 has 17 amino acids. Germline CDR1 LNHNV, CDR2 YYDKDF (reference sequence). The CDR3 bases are TGTGCCACCAGGGGACTAGCGGGAGGGGAGTCCTACAATGAGCAGTTCTTC. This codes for CATRGLAGGESYNEQFF.

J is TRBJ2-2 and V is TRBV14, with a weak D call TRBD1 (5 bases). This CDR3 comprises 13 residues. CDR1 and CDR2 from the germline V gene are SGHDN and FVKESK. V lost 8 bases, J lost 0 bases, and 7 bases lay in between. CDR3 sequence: CASQGTNTGELFF. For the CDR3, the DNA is TGTGCCAGCCAGGGAACGAACACCGGGGAGCTGTTTTTT.

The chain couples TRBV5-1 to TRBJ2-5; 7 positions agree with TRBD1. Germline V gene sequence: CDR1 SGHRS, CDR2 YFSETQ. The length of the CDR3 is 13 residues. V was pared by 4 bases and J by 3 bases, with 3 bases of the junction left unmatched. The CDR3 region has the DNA TGCGCCAGCAGCATCGACAGGGAAGAGACCCAGTACTTC. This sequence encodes CASSIDREETQYF. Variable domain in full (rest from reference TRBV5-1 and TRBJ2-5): KAGVTQTPRYLIKTRGQQVTLSCSPISGHRSVSWYQQTPGQGLQFLFEYFSETQRNKGNFPGRFSGRQFSNSRSEMNVSTLELGDSALYLCASSIDREETQYFGPGTRLLVL.

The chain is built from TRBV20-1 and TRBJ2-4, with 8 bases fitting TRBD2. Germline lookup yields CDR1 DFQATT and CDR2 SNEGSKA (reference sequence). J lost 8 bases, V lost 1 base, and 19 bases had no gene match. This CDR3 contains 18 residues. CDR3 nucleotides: TGCAGTGCTAGAGCTATTAGGGGACTAGTTGCGGGGGGAGACATTCAGTACTTC. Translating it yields CSARAIRGLVAGGDIQYF.

CDR3 region: CASSLVFESRFF. In DNA, the CDR3 is TGTGCCAGCAGCTTAGTGTTTGAGTCGCGGTTCTTC. The rearrangement uses TRBV7-8 and TRBJ2-1; D unresolved. Trimming pared 1 base from V and 15 bases from J, leaving 13 bases between. The CDR3 length is 12 residues. Germline V gene lookup returns CDR1 SGHVS and CDR2 FQNEAQ. Looking up the rest from reference TRBV7-8 and TRBJ2-1 gives the full variable domain: GAGVSQSPRYKVAKRGQDVALRCDPISGHVSLFWYQQALGQGPEFLTYFQNEAQLDKSGLPSDRFFAERPEGSVSTLKIQRTQQEDSAVYLCASSLVFESRFFGPGTRLTVL.

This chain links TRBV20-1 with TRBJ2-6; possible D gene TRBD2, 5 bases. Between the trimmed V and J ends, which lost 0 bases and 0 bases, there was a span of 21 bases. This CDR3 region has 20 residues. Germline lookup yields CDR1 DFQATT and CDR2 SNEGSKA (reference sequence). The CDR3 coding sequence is TGCAGTGCTAGAGATGGGAGTGGAAAGGCCGCCTTCTCTGGGGCCAACGTCCTGACTTTC. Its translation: CSARDGSGKAAFSGANVLTF.

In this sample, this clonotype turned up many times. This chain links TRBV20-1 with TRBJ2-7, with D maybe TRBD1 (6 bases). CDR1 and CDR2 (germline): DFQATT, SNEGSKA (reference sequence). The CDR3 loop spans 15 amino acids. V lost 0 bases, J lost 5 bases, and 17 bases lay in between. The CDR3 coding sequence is TGCAGTGCTAGAGAAACAGGGTACGGCACCCACGAGCAGTACTTC. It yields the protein CSARETGYGTHEQYF.

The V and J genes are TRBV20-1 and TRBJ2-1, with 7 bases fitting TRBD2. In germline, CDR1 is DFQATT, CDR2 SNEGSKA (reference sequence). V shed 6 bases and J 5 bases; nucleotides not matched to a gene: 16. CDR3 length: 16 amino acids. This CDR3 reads CSARDPSGRNHNEQFF. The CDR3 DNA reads TGCAGTGCCCGGGACCCTAGCGGCCGTAATCACAATGAGCAGTTCTTC.

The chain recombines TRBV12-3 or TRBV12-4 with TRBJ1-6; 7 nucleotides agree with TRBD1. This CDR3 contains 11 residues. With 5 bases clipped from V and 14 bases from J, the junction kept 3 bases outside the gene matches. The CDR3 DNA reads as TGTGCCAGCAGTAGGGGGCGCGCCCTCCACTTT. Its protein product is CASSRGRALHF.

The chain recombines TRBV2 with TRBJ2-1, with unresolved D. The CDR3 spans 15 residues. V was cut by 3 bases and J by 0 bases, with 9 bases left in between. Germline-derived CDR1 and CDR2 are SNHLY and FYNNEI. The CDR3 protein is CASSETVSSYNEQFF. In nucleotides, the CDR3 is TGTGCCAGCAGTGAGACGGTAAGCTCCTACAATGAGCAGTTCTTC.

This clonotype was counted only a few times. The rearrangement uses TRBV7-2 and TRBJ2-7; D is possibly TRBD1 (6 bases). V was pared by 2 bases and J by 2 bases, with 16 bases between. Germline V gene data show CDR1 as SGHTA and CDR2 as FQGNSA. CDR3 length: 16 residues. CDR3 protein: CASSLISRGKAYEQYF. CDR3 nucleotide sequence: TGTGCCAGCAGCTTAATATCCAGGGGCAAAGCCTACGAGCAGTACTTC. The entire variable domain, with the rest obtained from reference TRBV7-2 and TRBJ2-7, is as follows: GAGVSQSPSNKVTEKGKDVELRCDPISGHTALYWYRQSLGQGLEFLIYFQGNSAPDKSGLPSDRFSAERTGGSVSTLTIQRTQQEDSAVYLCASSLISRGKAYEQYFGPGTRLTVT.

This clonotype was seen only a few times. The CDR3 loop reads CASSLLGLQEEQYF. The CDR3 DNA sequence: TGTGCCAGCAGCTTACTCGGACTTCAGGAAGAGCAGTACTTC. The chain combines TRBV7-2 with TRBJ2-7, with D maybe TRBD2 (5 bases). Germline lookup yields CDR1 SGHTA and CDR2 FQGNSA. This CDR3 comprises 14 residues. V was pared by 2 bases and J by 7 bases, with 15 bases between.

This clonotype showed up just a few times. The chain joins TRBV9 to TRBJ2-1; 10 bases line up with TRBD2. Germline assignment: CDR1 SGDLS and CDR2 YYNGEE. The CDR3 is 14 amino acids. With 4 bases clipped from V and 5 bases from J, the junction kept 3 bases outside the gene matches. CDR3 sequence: CASSTGLADNEQFF. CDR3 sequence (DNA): TGTGCCAGCAGCACTGGACTAGCGGACAATGAGCAGTTCTTC.